The 32 T cell receptor beta chains listed next were all sequenced from one sample in a study of early T cells in non-severe SARS-CoV-2 infection. TCRdb called the 5' RACE reads again in MiXCR, with one record for every CDR3 protein. The data show approximately 75,000 distinct CDR3 sequences, with 4% to 6% seen just once and roughly 3.6% held by the top ten. The sample was whole blood, taken at baseline. The receptors derive from an adult who was a healthcare worker with PCR-confirmed SARS-CoV-2 infection or an uninfected control (not recorded which). The donor label of this sample is uncertain.

The rearrangement uses TRBV4-1 and TRBJ2-7; the D is unclear. CDR3 length: 11 amino acids. Trimming took off 0 bases at V and 6 bases at J, with 3 bases between the two ends. The germline gives CDR1 MGHRA, CDR2 YSYEKL. CDR3 sequence: CASSQDREQYF. The CDR3 nucleotides are TGCGCCAGCAGCCAAGACCGCGAGCAGTACTTC.

This clonotype was seen many times. The chain recombines TRBV5-5 with TRBJ2-7; 8 bases align to TRBD1. This CDR3 is built from 15 residues. With V trimmed by 0 bases and J by 3 bases, 5 bases remained unmatched. The germline V gene encodes CDR1 SGHKS and CDR2 YYEKEE (reference sequence). CDR3 residues: CASSLADRDRYEQYF. The CDR3 DNA reads TGTGCCAGCAGCTTGGCGGACAGGGATCGCTACGAGCAGTACTTC. The variable domain in full, completed from reference TRBV5-5 and TRBJ2-7, reads DAGVTQSPTHLIKTRGQQVTLRCSPISGHKSVSWYQQVLGQGPQFIFQYYEKEERGRGNFPDRFSARQFPNYSSELNVNALLLGDSALYLCASSLADRDRYEQYFGPGTRLTVT.

The chain links TRBV20-1 to TRBJ2-3; D not certain. V lost 3 bases and J lost 0, with 4 bases in between. Per germline, CDR1 DFQATT and CDR2 SNEGSKA (reference sequence). The CDR3 totals 12 residues. For the CDR3, the DNA is TGCAGTGCTAGTGGAAGCACAGATACGCAGTATTTT. Encoded protein: CSASGSTDTQYF.

Many counts were recorded for this clonotype. J is TRBJ1-1 and V is TRBV6-5, with TRBD1 matching 7 bases. CDR3 length: 13 residues. The trim removed 2 bases at V and 4 bases at J, leaving 1 base unmatched. Per germline, CDR1 MNHEY and CDR2 SVGAGI. CDR3 amino acids: CASSYTGVTEAFF. The DNA of the CDR3 is TGTGCCAGCAGTTACACAGGGGTCACTGAAGCTTTCTTT.

This clonotype was counted ten times or more. The gene calls are TRBV5-8 and TRBJ2-5, with 7 bases aligning to TRBD1. Trimming at V came to 5 bases and at J to 2 bases, leaving 6 bases not matched to a gene. The CDR3 contains 14 residues. Germline V gene lookup returns CDR1 SGHTS and CDR2 YDEGEE. In nucleotides, the CDR3 is TGTGCCAGCAGGGGAAGGGGACAGCAAGAGACCCAGTACTTC. This gives the protein CASRGRGQQETQYF.

The chain uses TRBV2 and TRBJ2-7, with TRBD1 matching 8 bases. The germline V gene encodes CDR1 SNHLY and CDR2 FYNNEI. This CDR3 has 16 amino acids. Unmatched junction bases numbered 11, after V lost 5 bases and J lost 2 bases. CDR3 nucleotide sequence: TGTGCCAGCAGTCCTATTCCGGGACAGGTCCCCTACGAGCAGTACTTC. Protein product: CASSPIPGQVPYEQYF.

This clonotype was detected ten times or more. V and J are TRBV11-3 and TRBJ2-5; weak D call: TRBD2 (6 bases). V lost 5 bases and J 7 bases, leaving 11 bases between the germline ends. Germline CDR1 and CDR2: SGHNT and YENEEA. This CDR3 is built from 12 residues. In DNA form, the CDR3 reads TGTGCCAGCAGCCTTACCGGGGGGACCCAGTACTTC. It translates to CASSLTGGTQYF.

The V and J genes are TRBV3-1 and TRBJ2-7; possibly TRBD2 for D (5 bases). V was clipped by 0 bases and J by 2 bases, with 11 bases between them. Germline values: CDR1 LGHDT, CDR2 YNNKEL (reference sequence). The CDR3 has 15 residues. For the CDR3, the DNA is TGTGCCAGCAGCCAAGATCGCCAGACTACCTACGAGCAGTACTTC. Amino acid sequence: CASSQDRQTTYEQYF.

The chain links TRBV28 to TRBJ1-2; D may be TRBD1 (6 bases). The CDR3 sequence is 14 residues long. Trimming took off 2 bases at V and 8 bases at J, with 15 bases between the two ends. In germline, CDR1 is MDHEN, CDR2 SYDVKM. CDR3 nucleotide sequence: TGTGCCAGCAGTTTACCGGGGGCGGGAGGAGGCTACACCTTC. Encoded protein: CASSLPGAGGGYTF.

This clonotype was picked up many times. The chain employs TRBV20-1 and TRBJ1-1; no reliable D call. The V gene's germline CDR1 is DFQATT and CDR2 SNEGSKA (reference sequence). The ends were cut back, 2 bases at V and 1 base at J, with 8 bases in the middle. CDR3 length equals 13 residues. The CDR3 here is CSARPLGNTEAFF. The CDR3 bases are TGCAGTGCTAGACCGTTGGGGAACACTGAAGCTTTCTTT.

At least ten counts were recorded for this clonotype. The J gene is TRBJ2-3, the V gene TRBV6-6; TRBD2 matches at 7 bases. Per germline, CDR1 MNHNY and CDR2 SVGAGI (reference sequence). V lost 5 bases, J lost 3 bases, and 11 bases stayed unmatched. This CDR3 is 16 amino acids long. The CDR3 nucleotides are TGTGCCAGCAGTAGCGGGACCCAACCTACTACAGATACGCAGTATTTT. It yields the protein CASSSGTQPTTDTQYF.

In regard to this clonotype: Just one base apart from a much larger clone, this may be a read error. The chain joins TRBV3-1 to TRBJ1-3; D is undetermined. The CDR3 is 14 amino acids. CDR1 is LGHDT and CDR2 is YNNKEL in the germline V gene (reference sequence). CDR3 region: CASSRPDSRNTIYF. The CDR3 nucleotides are TGTGCCAGCAGCCGCCCGGACTCTAGAAACACCATATATTTT.

There are a few counts of this clonotype. The chain combines TRBV6-5 with TRBJ1-2; D possibly corresponds to TRBD1 (6 bases). CDR3 length: 13 amino acids. Germline CDR1 and CDR2: MNHEY and SVGAGI. Deletions cut 6 bases from V and 8 bases from J, with 16 bases between. The CDR3 reads CASRIVAGAGYTF. The DNA of the CDR3 is TGTGCCAGCAGGATTGTCGCAGGGGCCGGCTACACCTTC.

Ten or more counts support this clonotype. The chain links TRBV12-3 or TRBV12-4 to TRBJ1-1; the D is unclear. V lost 3 bases, J lost 1 base, and 12 bases lay in between. CDR3 length: 15 amino acids. For the CDR3, the DNA is TGTGCCAGCAGTTTGAGTGGGATAGGGAACACTGAAGCTTTCTTT. Translated, it gives CASSLSGIGNTEAFF.

The chain uses TRBV20-1 and TRBJ2-3, with a possible D match to TRBD2 (7 bases). Trimming stripped 6 bases from V and 1 base from J, with 14 bases between. This CDR3 is 14 amino acids long. The germline V gene has CDR1 DFQATT and CDR2 SNEGSKA (reference sequence). CDR3 residues: CSAGRGARTDTQYF. The CDR3 bases are TGCAGTGCGGGTCGGGGGGCCCGCACAGATACGCAGTATTTT.

This clonotype was picked up many times. The rearrangement links TRBV27 to TRBJ2-7; D is perhaps TRBD1 or TRBD2 (5 bases each). The germline V gene has CDR1 MNHEY and CDR2 SMNVEV (reference sequence). V lost 3 bases to trimming and J lost 1 base, with 10 bases between them. There are 14 residues in the CDR3. For the CDR3, the DNA is TGTGCCAGCAGTTTGTCCGGGACGTCCTACGAGCAGTACTTC. Residues: CASSLSGTSYEQYF.

V and J are TRBV7-8 and TRBJ2-4, with D possibly TRBD2 on 5 matching bases. The CDR3 sequence is 15 residues long. From germline, CDR1 is SGHVS and CDR2 FQNEAQ. Trimming took off 0 bases at V and 2 bases at J, with 8 bases between the two ends. CDR3 sequence reads: CASSLARVPKNIQYF. In DNA, the CDR3 is TGTGCCAGCAGCTTAGCGAGGGTACCCAAAAACATTCAGTACTTC.

This clonotype came up many times. The genes are TRBV4-2 and TRBJ2-2; the match to TRBD1 covers 9 bases. Looked up from germline, CDR1 is LGHNA and CDR2 is YNFKEQ. The J segment lost 4 bases and the V segment lost 4 bases, leaving 7 bases of the junction unmatched. CDR3 length equals 16 residues. This CDR3 reads CASSPKGTGSTGELFF. Here the CDR3 DNA reads TGTGCCAGCAGCCCAAAGGGGACAGGGTCCACCGGGGAGCTGTTTTTT.

Many counts were recorded for this clonotype. The rearrangement uses TRBV27 and TRBJ2-3, with D unclear. This CDR3 spans 15 amino acids. The V end was cut by 8 bases, the J end by 2 bases, with 17 bases between. Per the germline V gene, CDR1 is MNHEY and CDR2 is SMNVEV (reference sequence). As DNA, the CDR3 is TGTGCCAGCGCAACCGTTCTCCCCCTCACAGATACGCAGTATTTT. Its translation is CASATVLPLTDTQYF.

This clonotype appeared many times. The chain carries TRBV20-1 and TRBJ1-6; TRBD1 is a possible D gene (5 bases). Trimming cost V 5 bases and J 9 bases, with 14 bases left between them. CDR1 is DFQATT, CDR2 SNEGSKA, per germline (reference sequence). The CDR3 consists of 13 residues. The CDR3 region is CSARLGQGSPLHF. CDR3 nucleotide sequence: TGCAGTGCTCGGCTGGGGCAGGGTTCACCCCTCCACTTT.

The rearrangement joins TRBV4-3 to TRBJ2-3; 7 bases agree with TRBD2. Germline loops: CDR1 LGHNA, CDR2 YSLEER. The CDR3 spans 18 residues. V shed 0 bases, J shed 6 bases, and the junction held 15 bases outside the gene matches. The CDR3 bases are TGCGCCAGCAGCCAAGAACCAGCGGGGCCCCCCATTTGGGATACGCAGTATTTT. As protein: CASSQEPAGPPIWDTQYF.

The chain carries TRBV28 and TRBJ2-1, with TRBD2 matching 7 bases. The CDR3 sequence is 16 residues long. Germline V lookup: CDR1 MDHEN, CDR2 SYDVKM. J was trimmed by 8 bases and V by 2 bases; bases with no gene match: 12. CDR3 sequence (DNA): TGTGCCAGCAGTTTACGGGGGGACGGCCCTAGGCATGAGCAGTTCTTC. Amino acids: CASSLRGDGPRHEQFF.

The sample holds a few counts of this clonotype. V is TRBV7-8 and J is TRBJ2-2; TRBD1 matches at 9 bases. V dropped 5 bases and J dropped 6; count of bases not matched to a gene: 7. Looked up from germline, CDR1 is SGHVS and CDR2 is FQNEAQ. The CDR3 runs 15 residues. CDR3: CASSNRDRAAGELFF. CDR3 nucleotide sequence: TGTGCCAGCAGCAACCGGGACAGGGCGGCCGGGGAGCTGTTTTTT.

This clonotype has ten or more counts. This chain connects TRBV6-5 to TRBJ1-5; tentative D call: TRBD1 (5 bases). Germline V gene sequence: CDR1 MNHEY, CDR2 SVGAGI. Trimming removed 8 bases from V and 9 bases from J, with 17 bases in between. The CDR3 extends over 13 amino acids. The CDR3 sequence is CASGWDPGSPQHF. The CDR3 nucleotides are TGTGCCAGCGGTTGGGACCCTGGATCGCCCCAGCATTTT.

The J gene is TRBJ2-7, the V gene TRBV18; tentative D call: TRBD2 (6 bases). Trimming cost V 2 bases and J 3 bases, with 11 bases left between them. CDR1 is KGHSH and CDR2 is LQKENI in the germline V gene. This CDR3 has 14 amino acids. DNA of the CDR3: TGTGCCAGCTCACCATGGGACTCGATCTACGAGCAGTACTTC. Translated, it gives CASSPWDSIYEQYF.

V gene TRBV19 combines with J gene TRBJ2-4; tentatively, D is TRBD2 (5 bases). Germline-derived CDR1 and CDR2 are LNHDA and SQIVND (reference sequence). The CDR3 contains 16 residues. Trimming removed 4 bases from V and 6 bases from J, with 19 bases in between. The CDR3 loop is CASSRPGERATNIQYF. The CDR3 coding sequence is TGTGCCAGTAGTAGGCCTGGGGAGCGTGCGACAAACATTCAGTACTTC.

At least ten counts were recorded for this clonotype. The chain couples TRBV5-4 to TRBJ2-7; the D gene is possibly TRBD1 (5 bases). The V and J ends lost 2 bases and 5 bases respectively, with 26 bases between them. Germline V gene sequence: CDR1 SGHNT, CDR2 YYREEE (reference sequence). The CDR3 sequence is 18 residues long. The CDR3 DNA is TGTGCCAGCAGCTTCCCTACTTGCTGCGACAGTGGTTCCCACGAGCAGTACTTC. Its translation: CASSFPTCCDSGSHEQYF.

This clonotype appeared a few times. V usage is TRBV7-2 and J usage is TRBJ1-1; D not resolved. The germline CDR1 and CDR2 sequences are SGHTA and FQGNSA. The CDR3 has 16 amino acids. Between the trimmed V and J ends, which lost 2 bases and 1 base, there was a span of 14 bases. The chain's CDR3 is CASSLFPAEENTEAFF. Written as DNA, the CDR3 is TGTGCCAGCAGCTTATTTCCGGCAGAGGAGAACACTGAAGCTTTCTTT.

The table lists this clonotype with many counts. The CDR3 bases are TGTGCCAGTGAGGGGCTAAGCACAGATACGCAGTATTTT. Protein: CASEGLSTDTQYF. V is TRBV19 and J is TRBJ2-3; perhaps D is TRBD1 or TRBD2 (5 bases each). Trimming left V 8 bases short and J 0 bases short, with 9 bases between. Per germline, CDR1 LNHDA and CDR2 SQIVND (reference sequence). This CDR3 is 13 amino acids long.

This clonotype was seen repeatedly, ten times or more. The J gene is TRBJ2-1, the V gene TRBV5-1, with TRBD2 matching 11 bases. The CDR3 length is 15 residues. V lost 4 bases and J lost 5; bases outside the gene matches: 5. CDR1 is SGHRS, CDR2 YFSETQ, per germline. The CDR3 is CASSAGLAVNNEQFF. In DNA, the CDR3 is TGCGCCAGCAGCGCGGGACTAGCGGTCAACAATGAGCAGTTCTTC.

This clonotype was recorded many times. This chain uses TRBV2 with TRBJ1-1, with D possibly being TRBD1 (5 bases). This CDR3 region has 17 residues. Per germline, CDR1 SNHLY and CDR2 FYNNEI. V was clipped by 4 bases and J by 3 bases, with 21 bases between them. Here the CDR3 reads CASSVFREGGSDTEAFF. Here the CDR3 DNA reads TGTGCCAGCAGTGTGTTCAGGGAGGGCGGATCGGACACTGAAGCTTTCTTT.

There are a few counts of this clonotype. The V and J genes are TRBV3-1 and TRBJ1-6; D remains ambiguous. The CDR3 spans 15 residues. The germline V gene has CDR1 LGHDT and CDR2 YNNKEL (reference sequence). V lost 0 bases and J 5 bases, leaving 8 bases between the germline ends. DNA for the CDR3: TGTGCCAGCAGCCAAGAGTGGCGGAATAATTCACCCCTCCACTTT. Translated: CASSQEWRNNSPLHF.